This entry concerns a single T cell receptor beta chain. After 5'RACE with constant-segment primers, TCR alpha and TCR beta cDNA libraries carrying sample barcodes and UMIs were obtained. Each CDR3 protein is one row after TCRdb ran MiXCR on the 5' RACE reads. Of almost 350,000 distinct CDR3 sequences listed, about 20% are singletons. V was pared by 3 bases and J by 4 bases, with 8 bases between. This CDR3 comprises 13 residues. Germline V lookup: CDR1 LNHDA, CDR2 SQIVND (reference sequence). The data were taken from a study of T-cell memory formation after mild COVID-19. Specimen: PBMCs or a T cell subset sorted from them (not recorded which). The chain is built from TRBV19 and TRBJ2-3, with D hard to call. This TCR came from a man aged 18 to 35 who had mild COVID-19 (a few samples of this study predate the infection). Cell type and time point are not known. The CDR3 is CASSIPGADTQYF. In DNA form, the CDR3 reads TGTGCCAGTAGTATCCCGGGTGCAGATACGCAGTATTTT.